This TCR beta chain was profiled in a study of T-cell reconstitution after alpha-beta-depleted transplantation in children. The TCRbeta library incorporated unique molecular identifiers. TCRdb reprocessed the PCR reads with MiXCR, giving one entry per CDR3 protein. The data show fewer than 700,000 distinct CDR3 sequences, around 13% seen once. V lost 2 bases, J lost 13 bases, and 10 bases stayed unmatched. This CDR3 spans 14 amino acids. The germline V gene has CDR1 DFQATT and CDR2 SNEGSKA (reference sequence). This clonotype was detected ten times or more. The V gene is TRBV20-1, the J gene TRBJ2-3; 12 bases are shared with TRBD2. The sample was PBMCs, mostly from graft donor cells, taken 360 days after TCRalphabeta/CD19-depleted stem cell transplant. The source is a male patient under 18 who had a stem cell transplant for acute myeloid leukemia, so the T cells may come from the graft donor. Written as DNA, the CDR3 is TGCAGTGCTAGAAGACTAGCGGGAGAGGGAGGGGAGTATTTT. It encodes CSARRLAGEGGEYF.